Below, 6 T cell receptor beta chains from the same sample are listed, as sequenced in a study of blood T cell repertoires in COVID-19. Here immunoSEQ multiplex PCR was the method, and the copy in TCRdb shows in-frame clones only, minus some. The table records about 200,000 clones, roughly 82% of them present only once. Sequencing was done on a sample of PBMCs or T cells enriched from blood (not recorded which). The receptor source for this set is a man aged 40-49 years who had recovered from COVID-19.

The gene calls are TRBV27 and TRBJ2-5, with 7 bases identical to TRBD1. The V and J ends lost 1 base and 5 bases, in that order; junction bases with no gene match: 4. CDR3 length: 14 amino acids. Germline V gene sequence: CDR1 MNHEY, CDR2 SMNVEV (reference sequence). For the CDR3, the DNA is TGTGCCAGCAGTTTATTAGGGGGCCGGGAGACCCAGTACTTC. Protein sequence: CASSLLGGRETQYF.

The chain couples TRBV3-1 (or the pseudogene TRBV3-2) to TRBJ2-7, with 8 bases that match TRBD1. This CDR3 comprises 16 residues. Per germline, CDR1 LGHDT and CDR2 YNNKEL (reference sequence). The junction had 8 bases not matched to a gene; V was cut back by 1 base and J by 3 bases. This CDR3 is CASSQVSGGLIYEQYF. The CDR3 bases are TGTGCCAGCAGCCAAGTATCAGGGGGCCTGATCTACGAGCAGTACTTC.

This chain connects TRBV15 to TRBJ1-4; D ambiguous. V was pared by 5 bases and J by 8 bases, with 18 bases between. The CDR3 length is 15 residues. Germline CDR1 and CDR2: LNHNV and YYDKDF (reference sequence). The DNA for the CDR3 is TGTGCCACCAGCGCCCGGATGGAGGGCGGGGAAAAACTGTTTTTT. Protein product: CATSARMEGGEKLFF.

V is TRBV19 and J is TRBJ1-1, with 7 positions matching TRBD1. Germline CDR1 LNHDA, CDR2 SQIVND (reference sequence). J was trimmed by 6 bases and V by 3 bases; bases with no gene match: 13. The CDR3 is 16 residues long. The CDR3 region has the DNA TGTGCCAGTAGTATGGGTTGGGCAGGGGGATTCTCTGAAGCTTTCTTT. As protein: CASSMGWAGGFSEAFF.

The CDR3 spells CASSLSYYEQYF. The DNA of the CDR3 is TGTGCCAGCAGTTTAAGCTACTACGAGCAGTACTTC. The chain uses TRBV28 and TRBJ2-7; D gene uncertain. The CDR3 has 12 amino acids. V was pared by 2 bases and J by 3 bases, with 5 bases between. Germline lookup yields CDR1 MDHEN and CDR2 SYDVKM.

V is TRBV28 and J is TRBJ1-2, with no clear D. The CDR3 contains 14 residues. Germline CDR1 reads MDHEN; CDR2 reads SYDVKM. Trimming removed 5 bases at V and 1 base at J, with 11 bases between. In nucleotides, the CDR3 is TGTGCCAGCAGTCCGTACACCCTTAACTATGGCTACACCTTC. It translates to CASSPYTLNYGYTF.